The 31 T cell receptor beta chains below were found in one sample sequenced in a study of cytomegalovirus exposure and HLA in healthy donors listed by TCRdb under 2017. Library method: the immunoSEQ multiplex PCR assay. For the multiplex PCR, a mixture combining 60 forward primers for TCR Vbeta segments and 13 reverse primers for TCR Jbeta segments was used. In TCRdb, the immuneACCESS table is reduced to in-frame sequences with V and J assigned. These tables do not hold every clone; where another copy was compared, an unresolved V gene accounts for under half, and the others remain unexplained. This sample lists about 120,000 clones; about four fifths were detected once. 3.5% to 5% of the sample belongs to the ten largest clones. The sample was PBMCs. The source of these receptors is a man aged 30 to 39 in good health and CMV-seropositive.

This CDR3 reads CASSPSGLAGGEETQYF. CDR3 DNA sequence: TGTGCCAGCTCACCTTCCGGACTAGCGGGAGGGGAGGAGACCCAGTACTTC. V gene TRBV18 combines with J gene TRBJ2-5; 15 nucleotides agree with TRBD2. The CDR3 length is 17 residues. V lost 3 bases and J lost 5; bases outside the gene matches: 7. CDR1 and CDR2 from the germline V gene are KGHSH and LQKENI.

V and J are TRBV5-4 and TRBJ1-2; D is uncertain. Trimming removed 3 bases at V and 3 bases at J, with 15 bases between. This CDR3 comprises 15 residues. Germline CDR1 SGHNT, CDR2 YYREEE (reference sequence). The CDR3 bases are TGTGCCAGCAGCTCAGGAGGGAGGATTGACTATGGCTACACCTTC. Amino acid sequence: CASSSGGRIDYGYTF.

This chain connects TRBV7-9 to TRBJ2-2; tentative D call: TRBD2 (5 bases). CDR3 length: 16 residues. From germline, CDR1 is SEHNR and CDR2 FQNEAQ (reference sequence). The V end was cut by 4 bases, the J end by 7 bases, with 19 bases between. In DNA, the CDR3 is TGTGCCAGCAGCTACCGTACTAGTCGCCCGGACGGGGAGCTGTTTTTT. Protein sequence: CASSYRTSRPDGELFF. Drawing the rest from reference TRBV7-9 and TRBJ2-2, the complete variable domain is DTGVSQNPRHKITKRGQNVTFRCDPISEHNRLYWYRQTLGQGPEFLTYFQNEAQLEKSRLLSDRFSAERPKGSFSTLEIQRTEQGDSAMYLCASSYRTSRPDGELFFGEGSRLTVL.

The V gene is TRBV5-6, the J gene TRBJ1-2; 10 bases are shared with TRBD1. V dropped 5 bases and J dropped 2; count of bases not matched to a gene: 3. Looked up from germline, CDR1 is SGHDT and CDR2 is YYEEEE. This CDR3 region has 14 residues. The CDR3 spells CASSWDRGNYGYTF. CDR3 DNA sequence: TGTGCCAGCAGTTGGGACAGGGGAAACTATGGCTACACCTTC.

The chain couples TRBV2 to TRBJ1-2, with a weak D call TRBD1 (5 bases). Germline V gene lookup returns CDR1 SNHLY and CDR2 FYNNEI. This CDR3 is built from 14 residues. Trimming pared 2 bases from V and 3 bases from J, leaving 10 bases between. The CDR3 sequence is CASSEQGSHYGYTF. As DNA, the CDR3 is TGTGCCAGCAGTGAACAGGGATCTCACTATGGCTACACCTTC.

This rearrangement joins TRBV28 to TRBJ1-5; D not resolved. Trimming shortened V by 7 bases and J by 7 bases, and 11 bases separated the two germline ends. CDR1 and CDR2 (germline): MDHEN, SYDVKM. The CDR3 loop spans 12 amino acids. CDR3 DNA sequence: TGTGCCAGCACCCCGAGGGCCCAGCCCCAGCATTTT. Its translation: CASTPRAQPQHF.

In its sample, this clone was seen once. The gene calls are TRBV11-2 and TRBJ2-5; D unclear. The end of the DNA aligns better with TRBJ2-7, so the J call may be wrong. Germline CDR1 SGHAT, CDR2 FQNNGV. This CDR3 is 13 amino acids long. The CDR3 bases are TGTGCCAGCAGCCGCCGGAGTGGCTACGAGCAGTACTTC. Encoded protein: CASSRRSGYEQYF.

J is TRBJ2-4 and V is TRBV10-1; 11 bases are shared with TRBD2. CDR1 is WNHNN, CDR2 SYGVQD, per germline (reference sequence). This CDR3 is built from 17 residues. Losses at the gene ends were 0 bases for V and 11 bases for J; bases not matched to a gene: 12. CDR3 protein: CASSESAGKLAGEVQYF. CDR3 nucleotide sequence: TGCGCCAGCAGTGAGTCGGCAGGTAAACTAGCGGGGGAGGTTCAGTACTTC.

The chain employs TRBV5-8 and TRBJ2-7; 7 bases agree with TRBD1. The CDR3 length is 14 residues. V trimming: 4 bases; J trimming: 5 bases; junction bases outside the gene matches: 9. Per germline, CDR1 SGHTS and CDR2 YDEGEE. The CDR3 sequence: CASSPIQGTNEQYF. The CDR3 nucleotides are TGTGCCAGCAGCCCAATACAGGGGACCAACGAGCAGTACTTC.

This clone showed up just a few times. In nucleotides, the CDR3 is TGTGCCACCAGCAGAGATTCGGAGGGGAGCATTCAGTACTTC. Residues: CATSRDSEGSIQYF. The chain has TRBV15 and TRBJ2-4; D might be TRBD2 (6 bases). V was pared by 0 bases and J by 9 bases, with 12 bases between. CDR3 size: 14 residues. CDR1 is LNHNV and CDR2 is YYDKDF in the germline V gene (reference sequence).

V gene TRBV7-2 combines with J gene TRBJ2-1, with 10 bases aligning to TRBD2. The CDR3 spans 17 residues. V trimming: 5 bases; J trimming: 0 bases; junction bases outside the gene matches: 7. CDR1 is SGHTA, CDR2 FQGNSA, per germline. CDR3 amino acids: CASSRTAGGPSYNEQFF. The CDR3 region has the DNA TGTGCCAGCAGCCGGACAGCGGGGGGGCCCTCCTACAATGAGCAGTTCTTC. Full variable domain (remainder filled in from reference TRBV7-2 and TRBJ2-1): GAGVSQSPSNKVTEKGKDVELRCDPISGHTALYWYRQSLGQGLEFLIYFQGNSAPDKSGLPSDRFSAERTGGSVSTLTIQRTQQEDSAVYLCASSRTAGGPSYNEQFFGPGTRLTVL.

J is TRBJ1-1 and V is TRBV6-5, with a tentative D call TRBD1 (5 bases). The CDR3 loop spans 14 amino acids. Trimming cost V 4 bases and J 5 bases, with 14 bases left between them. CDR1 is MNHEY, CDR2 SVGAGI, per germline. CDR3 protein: CASSLTRGGTEAFF. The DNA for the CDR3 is TGTGCCAGCAGTTTGACACGGGGGGGGACTGAAGCTTTCTTT.

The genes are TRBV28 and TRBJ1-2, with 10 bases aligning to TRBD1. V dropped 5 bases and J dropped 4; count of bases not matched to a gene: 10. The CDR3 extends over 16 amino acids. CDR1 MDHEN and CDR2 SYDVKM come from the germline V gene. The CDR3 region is CASSPYRTGGSYGYTF. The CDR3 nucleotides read TGTGCCAGCAGTCCGTACAGGACAGGGGGTTCCTATGGCTACACCTTC.

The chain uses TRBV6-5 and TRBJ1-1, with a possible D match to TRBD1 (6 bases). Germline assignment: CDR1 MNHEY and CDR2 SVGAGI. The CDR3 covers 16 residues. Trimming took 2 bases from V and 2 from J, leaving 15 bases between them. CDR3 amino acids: CASSYRPTGANTEAFF. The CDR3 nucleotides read TGTGCCAGCAGTTACCGGCCGACAGGAGCTAACACTGAAGCTTTCTTT.

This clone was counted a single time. This CDR3 is CASRYGLAGSYEQYF. CDR3 in DNA: TGTGCCAGCAGATACGGACTAGCGGGGAGTTACGAGCAGTACTTC. J is TRBJ2-7 and V is TRBV6-5; 12 nucleotides align to TRBD2. Germline assignment: CDR1 MNHEY and CDR2 SVGAGI. Trimming removed 6 bases from V and 4 bases from J; junction bases left unmatched: 7. The CDR3 is 15 residues long.

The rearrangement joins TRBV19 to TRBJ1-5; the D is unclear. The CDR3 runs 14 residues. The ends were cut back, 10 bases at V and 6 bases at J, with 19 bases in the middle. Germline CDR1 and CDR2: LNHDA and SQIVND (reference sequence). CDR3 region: CATENVGSGQPQHF. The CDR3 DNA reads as TGTGCCACAGAAAACGTCGGATCGGGTCAGCCCCAGCATTTT.

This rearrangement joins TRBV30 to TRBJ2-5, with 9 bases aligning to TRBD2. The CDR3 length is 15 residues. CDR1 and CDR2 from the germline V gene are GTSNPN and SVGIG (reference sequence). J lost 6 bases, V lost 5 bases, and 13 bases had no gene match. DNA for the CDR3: TGTGCCTGGGCCATTGGCGGGGGGGCCTTGAAGACCCAGTACTTC. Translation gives CAWAIGGGALKTQYF. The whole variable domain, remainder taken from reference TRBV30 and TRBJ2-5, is SQTIHQWPATLVQPVGSPLSLECTVEGTSNPNLYWYRQAAGRGLQLLFYSVGIGQISSEVPQNLSASRPQDRQFILSSKKLLLSDSGFYLCAWAIGGGALKTQYFGPGTRLLVL.

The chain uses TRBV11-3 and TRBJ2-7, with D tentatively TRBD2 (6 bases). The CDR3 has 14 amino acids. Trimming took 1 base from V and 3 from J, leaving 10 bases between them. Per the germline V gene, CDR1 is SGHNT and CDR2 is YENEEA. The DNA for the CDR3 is TGTGCCAGCAGCTTAGTAGGGAGGCGCTACGAGCAGTACTTC. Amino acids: CASSLVGRRYEQYF.

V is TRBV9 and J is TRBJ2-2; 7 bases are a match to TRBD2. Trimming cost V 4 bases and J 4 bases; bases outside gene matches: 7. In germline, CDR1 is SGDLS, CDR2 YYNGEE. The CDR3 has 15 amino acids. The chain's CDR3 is CASSLVGGTTGELFF. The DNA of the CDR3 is TGTGCCAGCAGCCTCGTCGGGGGGACCACCGGGGAGCTGTTTTTT.

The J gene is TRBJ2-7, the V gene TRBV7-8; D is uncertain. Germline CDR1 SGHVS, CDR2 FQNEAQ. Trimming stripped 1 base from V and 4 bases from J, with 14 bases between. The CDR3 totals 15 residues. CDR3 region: CASSLELTRIYEQYF. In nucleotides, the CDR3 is TGTGCCAGCAGCTTAGAATTGACTCGGATATACGAGCAGTACTTC. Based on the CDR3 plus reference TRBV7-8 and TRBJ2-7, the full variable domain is GAGVSQSPRYKVAKRGQDVALRCDPISGHVSLFWYQQALGQGPEFLTYFQNEAQLDKSGLPSDRFFAERPEGSVSTLKIQRTQQEDSAVYLCASSLELTRIYEQYFGPGTRLTVT.

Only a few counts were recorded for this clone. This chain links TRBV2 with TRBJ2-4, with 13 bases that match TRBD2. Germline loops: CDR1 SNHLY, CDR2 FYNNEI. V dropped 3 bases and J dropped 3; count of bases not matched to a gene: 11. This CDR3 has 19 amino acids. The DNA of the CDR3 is TGTGCCAGCAGTGACACACTAGCGGGGGGGCATATAAGCAAAAACATTCAGTACTTC. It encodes CASSDTLAGGHISKNIQYF.

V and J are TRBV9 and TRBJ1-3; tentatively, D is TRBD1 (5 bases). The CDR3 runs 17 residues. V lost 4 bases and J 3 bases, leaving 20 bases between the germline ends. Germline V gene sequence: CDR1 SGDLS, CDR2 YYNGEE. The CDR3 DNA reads TGTGCCAGCAGCTTTACCTGGCAGGGTTATAGTGGAAACACCATATATTTT. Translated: CASSFTWQGYSGNTIYF.

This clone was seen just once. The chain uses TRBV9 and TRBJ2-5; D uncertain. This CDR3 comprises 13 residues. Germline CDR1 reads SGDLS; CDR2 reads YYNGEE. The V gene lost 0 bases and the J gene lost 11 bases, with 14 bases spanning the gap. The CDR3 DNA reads TGTGCCAGCAGCGTAGACTCCGGTGGAGAGCAGTACTTC. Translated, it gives CASSVDSGGEQYF.

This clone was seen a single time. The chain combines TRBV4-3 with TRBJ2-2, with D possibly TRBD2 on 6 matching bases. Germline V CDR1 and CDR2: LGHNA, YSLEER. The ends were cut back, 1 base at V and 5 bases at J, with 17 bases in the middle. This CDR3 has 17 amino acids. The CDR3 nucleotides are TGCGCCAGCAGCCAAGTCTGGGGGGACCCCTTGACCGGGGAGCTGTTTTTT. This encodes CASSQVWGDPLTGELFF.

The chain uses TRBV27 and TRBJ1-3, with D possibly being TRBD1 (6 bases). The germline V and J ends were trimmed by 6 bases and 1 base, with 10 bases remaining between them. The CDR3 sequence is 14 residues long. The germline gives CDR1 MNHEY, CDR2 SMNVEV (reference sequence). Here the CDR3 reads CASSQTGSGNTIYF. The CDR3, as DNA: TGTGCCAGCAGCCAAACAGGGTCTGGAAACACCATATATTTT.

The CDR3 sequence is CASSLTVVGNTIYF. Here the CDR3 DNA reads TGTGCCAGCAGCCTGACAGTAGTCGGAAACACCATATATTTT. The gene calls are TRBV11-2 and TRBJ1-3; D perhaps matches TRBD1 (5 bases). Germline CDR1 is SGHAT and CDR2 is FQNNGV. The CDR3 consists of 14 residues. Trimming left V 5 bases short and J 4 bases short, with 12 bases between.

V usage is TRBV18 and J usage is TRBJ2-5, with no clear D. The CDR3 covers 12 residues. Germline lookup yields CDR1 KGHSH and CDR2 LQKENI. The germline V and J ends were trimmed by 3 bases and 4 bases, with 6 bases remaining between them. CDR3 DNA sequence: TGTGCCAGCTCACCGGCCCCAGAGACCCAGTACTTC. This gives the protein CASSPAPETQYF.

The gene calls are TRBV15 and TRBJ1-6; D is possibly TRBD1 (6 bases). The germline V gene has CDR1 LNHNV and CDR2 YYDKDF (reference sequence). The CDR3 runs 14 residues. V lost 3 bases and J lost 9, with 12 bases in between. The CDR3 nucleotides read TGTGCCACCAGCAGGGGGGGGGCCAGTTCACCCCTCCACTTT. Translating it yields CATSRGGASSPLHF.

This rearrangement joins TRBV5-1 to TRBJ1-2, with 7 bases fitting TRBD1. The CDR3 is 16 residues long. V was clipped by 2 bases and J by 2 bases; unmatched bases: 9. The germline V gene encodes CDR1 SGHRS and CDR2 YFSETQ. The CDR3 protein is CASSLGHPGQNYGYTF. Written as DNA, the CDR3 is TGCGCCAGCAGCTTAGGACATCCGGGACAGAACTATGGCTACACCTTC.

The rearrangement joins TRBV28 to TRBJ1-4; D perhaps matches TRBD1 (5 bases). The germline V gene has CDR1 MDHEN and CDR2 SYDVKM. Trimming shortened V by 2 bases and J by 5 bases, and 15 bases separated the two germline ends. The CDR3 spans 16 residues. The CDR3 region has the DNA TGTGCCAGCAGTTTACACGGGGGTGGAACGAATGAAAAACTGTTTTTT. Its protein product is CASSLHGGGTNEKLFF. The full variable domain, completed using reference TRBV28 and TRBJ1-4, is DVKVTQSSRYLVKRTGEKVFLECVQDMDHENMFWYRQDPGLGLRLIYFSYDVKMKEKGDIPEGYSVSREKKERFSLILESASTNQTSMYLCASSLHGGGTNEKLFFGSGTQLSVL.

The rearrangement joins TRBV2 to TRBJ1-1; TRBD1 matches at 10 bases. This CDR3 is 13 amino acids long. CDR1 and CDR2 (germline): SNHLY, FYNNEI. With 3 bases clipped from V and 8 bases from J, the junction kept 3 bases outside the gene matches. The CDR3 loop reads CASSDGQGGEAFF. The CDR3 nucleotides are TGTGCCAGCAGTGACGGACAGGGGGGGGAAGCTTTCTTT.